This is a list of T cell receptor beta chains from one sample in a study of cytomegalovirus exposure and HLA in healthy donors. Only in-frame clones appear in the TCRdb table, and some are missing; sequencing was by immunoSEQ multiplex PCR. The sample lists around 130,000 clones; roughly 75% were seen once. Sequenced: PBMCs. The receptors originated from a man in his thirties or forties in good health and CMV-seronegative. The CDR3 runs from the conserved cysteine through the conserved F or W. A D gene is named only where the DNA matches it firmly. Some rows have no size entry. The others give once, few or many, or a class for an expanded clone.

TGTGCCAGCAGCCCCGGTTCCAACGAGCAGTACTTC	CASSPGSNEQYF	.	TRBJ2-7	.	TRBV7-2
TGTGCCAGCAGCTTAGCAGCGAACACTGAAGCTTTCTTT	CASSLAANTEAFF	.	TRBJ1-1	.	TRBV7-2
TGTGCCAGTAGGGCCAGGGGGGTGGAAGATACGCAGTATTTT	CASRARGVEDTQYF	.	TRBJ2-3	.	TRBV19
TGTGCCAGTAGTAAGACTAGCGGGAGCCTCTACGAGCAGTACTTC	CASSKTSGSLYEQYF	few	TRBJ2-7	TRBD2	TRBV19
TGTGCCAGCAGCTCCCGCGGTGCTTTTCGGGGCTACACCTTC	CASSSRGAFRGYTF	.	TRBJ1-2	.	TRBV7-2
TGTGCCAGCAGCTTAATCGAGGCAGATACGCAGTATTTT	CASSLIEADTQYF	.	TRBJ2-3	.	TRBV11-1
TGTGCCAGCAGCGCAGGGGAGAACACTGAAGCTTTCTTT	CASSAGENTEAFF	.	TRBJ1-1	.	TRBV9
TGTGCCAGTAGTATGGGGGGGCAGGTCGCCTACGAGCAGTACTTC	CASSMGGQVAYEQYF	.	TRBJ2-7	.	TRBV19
TGCAGCGTTGAATTGGGACAGGGATCCGCAGCTTTCTTT	CSVELGQGSAAFF	.	TRBJ1-1	TRBD1	TRBV29-1
TGTGCCAGTAGCCTAGGGCCAGGCGGGAACTATGGCTACACCTTC	CASSLGPGGNYGYTF	.	TRBJ1-2	.	TRBV19
TGTGCCAGCAGTATTACAGGGGGCAGTGAGCAGTTCTTC	CASSITGGSEQFF	.	TRBJ2-1	TRBD1	TRBV25-1
TGTGCCAGCTCACCAGAGGACAGGGTTAGAAATCAGCCCCAGCATTTT	CASSPEDRVRNQPQHF	.	TRBJ1-5	TRBD1	TRBV18
TGTGCCAGCAGCTTAGGGACTATCAATGAGCAGTTCTTC	CASSLGTINEQFF	.	TRBJ2-1	.	TRBV7-6
TGTGCCAGCAGCACAACGGGTCATAAAACCTACGAGCAGTACTTC	CASSTTGHKTYEQYF	.	TRBJ2-7	.	TRBV7-2
TGTGCCAGCAGTTACCCTCGGGGGGCTAATGAAAAACTGTTTTTT	CASSYPRGANEKLFF	.	TRBJ1-4	.	TRBV6-6
TGTGCTAGCAGCCCGCAACAGGGTCTTACACCAAAGACCCAGTACTTC	CASSPQQGLTPKTQYF	.	TRBJ2-5	.	TRBV7-7
TGTGCCAGCAGTGGGACAGGGCGTCTATCACCCCTCCACTTT	CASSGTGRLSPLHF	.	TRBJ1-6	TRBD1	TRBV2
TGCGCCAGCAGCGCCTACAGGGGGCAGTTCTCCTACGAGCAGTACTTC	CASSAYRGQFSYEQYF	.	TRBJ2-7	TRBD1	TRBV5-1
TGTGCCAGCAGTGCGCGGGACAGCTTCGGGGAGACCCAGTACTTC	CASSARDSFGETQYF	.	TRBJ2-5	.	TRBV6-1
TGCAGCGTTGGCGGGAACTCCTACAATGAGCAGTTCTTC	CSVGGNSYNEQFF	few	TRBJ2-1	.	TRBV29-1
TGTGCCAGCAGCTCCGACAGGGACTATGGCTACACCTTC	CASSSDRDYGYTF	.	TRBJ1-2	TRBD1	TRBV27
TGTGCCAGTAGTTATCCCGCCGGGACAGGGTTCACCGGGGAGCTGTTTTTT	CASSYPAGTGFTGELFF	.	TRBJ2-2	TRBD1	TRBV19
TGTGCCAGCACCTTGGGGTCAGGGCCTTATAATTCACCCCTCCACTTT	CASTLGSGPYNSPLHF	.	TRBJ1-6	.	TRBV28
TGTGCCAGCTCAACTGACACAGGCACTGAAGCTTTCTTT	CASSTDTGTEAFF	.	TRBJ1-1	.	TRBV18
TGTGCCATCCGGACAGGGGGCTACGAGCAGTACTTC	CAIRTGGYEQYF	.	TRBJ2-7	TRBD1	TRBV10-3
TGTGCCACTGGACAGGGGCTGGACACTGAAGCTTTCTTT	CATGQGLDTEAFF	.	TRBJ1-1	TRBD1	TRBV10-3
TGTGCCAGCAGATACGGACAGGGTAGCGAGCAGTACTTC	CASRYGQGSEQYF	.	TRBJ2-7	TRBD1	TRBV28
TGTGCCAGCAGTGGGAGGGGTCACACTGAAGCTTTCTTT	CASSGRGHTEAFF	.	TRBJ1-1	.	TRBV6-5
TGTGCCAGTAGTATAGCGGGATTGGAGACCCAGTACTTC	CASSIAGLETQYF	.	TRBJ2-5	.	TRBV19
TGTGCCAGCAGTTTCCAGGGGCGCAATCAGCCCCAGCATTTT	CASSFQGRNQPQHF	once	TRBJ1-5	.	TRBV27
TGTGCCAGCAGCTTAATTAGCGGGAGGGTGAATGAGCAGTTCTTC	CASSLISGRVNEQFF	.	TRBJ2-1	TRBD2	TRBV7-9
TGTGCCAGCAGGGCTCCCCGTTTTGGCTACACCTTC	CASRAPRFGYTF	once	TRBJ1-2	.	TRBV28
TGTGCCAGCAGCTTGGTGGGGGCAGCCTACAATGGGCAGTTCTTC	CASSLVGAAYNGQFF	.	TRBJ2-1	.	TRBV5-6
TGTGCCAGCAGTCCGGGGACAGGGGGGGAGACCCAGTACTTC	CASSPGTGGETQYF	few	TRBJ2-5	TRBD1	TRBV27
TGTGCCAGCAGCGTCGACAGGGGACTATATGGCTACACCTTC	CASSVDRGLYGYTF	.	TRBJ1-2	TRBD1	TRBV7-2
TGCAGCGTTGTGGGGGGGCTTCCGGGCGGCTACACCTTC	CSVVGGLPGGYTF	.	TRBJ1-2	.	TRBV29-1
TGTGCCAGCAGCTTGGGGGCAAATCAGCCCCAGCATTTT	CASSLGANQPQHF	.	TRBJ1-5	.	TRBV5-6
TGTGCCAGCAGCGCCCTAGAAGCGGGAGAGAAGTACGAGCAGTACTTC	CASSALEAGEKYEQYF	.	TRBJ2-7	TRBD2	TRBV13
TGTGCCAGCAGCTTAATTAGAAGCCAGGGTGCTTTCTTT	CASSLIRSQGAFF	.	TRBJ1-1	.	TRBV7-8
TGTGCCAGCACCCCCAGTGGCGGAGACTACGAGCAGTACTTC	CASTPSGGDYEQYF	.	TRBJ2-7	.	TRBV28
TGCGCCAGCAGATCGGGACTAGCGGGGGGCGGTGAGCAGTTCTTC	CASRSGLAGGGEQFF	.	TRBJ2-1	TRBD2	TRBV4-1
TGTGCCAGCAGTTTCCCCCAGCGGGGGGGTAAAGAGACCCAGTACTTC	CASSFPQRGGKETQYF	.	TRBJ2-5	TRBD2	TRBV28
TGTGCCAGCAGGCCGGGACTACAGAACACTGAAGCTTTCTTT	CASRPGLQNTEAFF	.	TRBJ1-1	.	TRBV27
TGTGCCAGCAGCGCCAAGCCACCGGGACTAGGTGGTTTCAATGAGCAGTTCTTC	CASSAKPPGLGGFNEQFF	.	TRBJ2-1	TRBD2	TRBV7-6
TGTGCCAGTGCACTAAGGGACAGGTCCTACGAGCAGTACTTC	CASALRDRSYEQYF	.	TRBJ2-7	TRBD1	TRBV7-8
TGTGCCAGCAGCACCCGGACTAGGGAAGAGACCCAGTACTTC	CASSTRTREETQYF	.	TRBJ2-5	TRBD2	TRBV5-4
TGTGCCAGCAGAGGCTCTAGCGGGGGGGCCGATACGCAGTATTTT	CASRGSSGGADTQYF	once	TRBJ2-3	TRBD2	TRBV2
TGTGCCAGCAGTTACAACAGGGGAAGAACCGGGGAGCTGTTTTTT	CASSYNRGRTGELFF	.	TRBJ2-2	TRBD1	TRBV6-6
TGTGCCAGCAGCCAAACCGCCGGGACAGGGGTCTACGAGCAGTACTTC	CASSQTAGTGVYEQYF	.	TRBJ2-7	TRBD1	TRBV4-2
TGTGCCAGCAGTTTCCGCGGGGTGAACCGAAACACCGGGGAGCTGTTTTTT	CASSFRGVNRNTGELFF	few	TRBJ2-2	.	TRBV27
TGTGCCAGCAGCTTAGGGACTACTGCACAGCCCCAGCATTTT	CASSLGTTAQPQHF	.	TRBJ1-5	.	TRBV7-2
TGTGCCAGCAGCTTAGCCAGGGACGAGCAGTACTTC	CASSLARDEQYF	.	TRBJ2-7	.	TRBV7-2
TGTGCCAGCTCTCCCCCAGGGGGCGCAGGTGAAAAACTGTTTTTT	CASSPPGGAGEKLFF	.	TRBJ1-4	TRBD1	TRBV18
TGTGCCACCTCTGGGAGGGCTGAGAAGGCTAATGAAAAACTGTTTTTT	CATSGRAEKANEKLFF	.	TRBJ1-4	.	TRBV2
TGTGCCAGCAGCAAAAACCCGGGACAGCTAAAATACGAGCAGTACTTC	CASSKNPGQLKYEQYF	few	TRBJ2-7	.	TRBV21-1
TGTGCCAGCAGTCGGACTAGCGGTAGCACCGGGGAGCTGTTTTTT	CASSRTSGSTGELFF	few	TRBJ2-2	TRBD2	TRBV2
TGTGCCAGCAGTTTAAGGGGCTATGGCTACACCTTC	CASSLRGYGYTF	.	TRBJ1-2	.	TRBV28
TGTGCCAGCAGCAGAAATGCCGGGACTAGCGGAGGCTGGGGAGATACGCAGTATTTT	CASSRNAGTSGGWGDTQYF	.	TRBJ2-3	TRBD2	TRBV28
TGTGCCAGCAGCGGCTATAGCGGGAGATCCAATGAGCAGTTCTTC	CASSGYSGRSNEQFF	.	TRBJ2-1	TRBD2	TRBV7-2